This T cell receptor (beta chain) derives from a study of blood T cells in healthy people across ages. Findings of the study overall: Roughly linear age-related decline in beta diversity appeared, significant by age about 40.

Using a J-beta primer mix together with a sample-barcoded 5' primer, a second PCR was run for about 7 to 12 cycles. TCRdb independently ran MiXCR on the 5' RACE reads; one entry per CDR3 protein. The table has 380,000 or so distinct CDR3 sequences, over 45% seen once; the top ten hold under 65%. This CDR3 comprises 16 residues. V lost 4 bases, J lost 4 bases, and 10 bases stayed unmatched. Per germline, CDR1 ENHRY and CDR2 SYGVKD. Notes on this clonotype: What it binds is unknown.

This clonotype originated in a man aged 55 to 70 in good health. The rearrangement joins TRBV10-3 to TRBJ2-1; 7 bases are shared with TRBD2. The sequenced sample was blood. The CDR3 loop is CAISGGVAGSYNEQFF. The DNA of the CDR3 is TGTGCCATCAGTGGAGGGGTAGCGGGCTCTTACAATGAGCAGTTCTTC.